This T cell receptor (beta chain) was documented in a study of Graves' ophthalmopathy and Graves' hyperthyroidism. Study-wide context: Before any treatment, peripheral blood was taken at the initial diagnosis. Study-level results: Most clonotypes expanded in thyroid above 0.001 frequency were present in blood too. In separating ophthalmopathy from stable hyperthyroidism, a 13-signature model achieved about 91% sensitivity and 65% to 84% specificity.

Germline V gene lookup returns CDR1 LNHDA and CDR2 SQIVND (reference sequence). The V and J ends lost 3 bases and 0 bases respectively, with 11 bases between them. The CDR3 spans 16 residues. The PBMCs were taken from approximately 11 ml of fresh peripheral blood. Ten or more counts support this clonotype. Its antigen remains unidentified. RNA served as the template for amplifying TCR beta CDR3 regions. HTBI primers were used in a first-round RT-PCR, which preceded a second-round multiplex PCR. TCRdb called the multiplex PCR reads again in MiXCR, with one record for every CDR3 protein. The sample holds roughly 230,000 distinct CDR3 sequences, about 22% seen once.

The specimen sequenced was peripheral blood. This rearrangement joins TRBV19 to TRBJ2-2; the D is unclear. The TCR originated in a woman aged 50 to 60 with Graves' ophthalmopathy. The CDR3 is CASSMPAGTNTGELFF. The DNA for the CDR3 is TGTGCCAGTAGTATGCCGGCAGGTACGAACACCGGGGAGCTGTTTTTT.